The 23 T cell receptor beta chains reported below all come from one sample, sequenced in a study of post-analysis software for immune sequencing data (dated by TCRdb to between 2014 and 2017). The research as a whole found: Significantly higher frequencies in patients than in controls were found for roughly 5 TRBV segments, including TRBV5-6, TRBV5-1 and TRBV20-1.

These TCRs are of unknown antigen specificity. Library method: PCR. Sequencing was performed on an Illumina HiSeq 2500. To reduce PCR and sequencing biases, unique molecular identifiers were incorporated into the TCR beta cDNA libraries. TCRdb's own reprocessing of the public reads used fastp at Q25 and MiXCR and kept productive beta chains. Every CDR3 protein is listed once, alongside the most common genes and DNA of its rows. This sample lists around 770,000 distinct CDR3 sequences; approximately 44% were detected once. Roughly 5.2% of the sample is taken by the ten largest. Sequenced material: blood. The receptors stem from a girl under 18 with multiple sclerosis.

The CDR3 sequence: CASSWSSPNEQFF. In nucleotides, the CDR3 is TGTGCCAGCAGTTGGTCTAGCCCCAATGAGCAGTTCTTC. This chain joins TRBV27 and TRBJ2-1; D is possibly TRBD2 (5 bases). Trimming cost V 4 bases and J 6 bases, with 10 bases left between them. The CDR3 is 13 amino acids. Germline assignment: CDR1 MNHEY and CDR2 SMNVEV (reference sequence).

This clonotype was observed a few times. CDR3 DNA sequence: TGCAGTGCTAGAGAAGACCCGAGCGGGGATACGCAGTATTTT. This gives the protein CSAREDPSGDTQYF. The V and J genes are TRBV20-1 and TRBJ2-3, with D maybe TRBD2 (6 bases). Trimming removed 0 bases at V and 6 bases at J, with 13 bases between. CDR1 is DFQATT and CDR2 is SNEGSKA in the germline V gene (reference sequence). The CDR3 sequence is 14 residues long.

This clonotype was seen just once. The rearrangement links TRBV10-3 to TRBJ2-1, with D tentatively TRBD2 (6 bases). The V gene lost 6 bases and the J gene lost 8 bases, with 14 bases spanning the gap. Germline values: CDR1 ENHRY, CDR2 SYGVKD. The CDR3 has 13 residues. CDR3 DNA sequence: TGTGCCATCAGGGAGGGCAGAGGGGATGAGCAGTTCTTC. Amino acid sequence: CAIREGRGDEQFF.

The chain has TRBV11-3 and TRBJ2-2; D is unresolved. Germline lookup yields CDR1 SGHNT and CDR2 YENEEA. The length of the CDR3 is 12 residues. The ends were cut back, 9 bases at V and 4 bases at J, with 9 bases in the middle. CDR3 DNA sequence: TGTGCCAGTACCGGGTCCACCGGGGAGCTGTTTTTT. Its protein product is CASTGSTGELFF.

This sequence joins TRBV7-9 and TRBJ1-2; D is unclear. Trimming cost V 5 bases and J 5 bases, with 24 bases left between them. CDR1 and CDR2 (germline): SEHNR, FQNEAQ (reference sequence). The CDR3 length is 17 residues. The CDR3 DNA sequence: TGTGCCAGCAGCGTACCGGACGGTTACCGAATCCCTTATGGCTACACCTTC. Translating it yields CASSVPDGYRIPYGYTF. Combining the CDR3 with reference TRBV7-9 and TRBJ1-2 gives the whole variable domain DTGVSQNPRHKITKRGQNVTFRCDPISEHNRLYWYRQTLGQGPEFLTYFQNEAQLEKSRLLSDRFSAERPKGSFSTLEIQRTEQGDSAMYLCASSVPDGYRIPYGYTFGSGTRLTVV.

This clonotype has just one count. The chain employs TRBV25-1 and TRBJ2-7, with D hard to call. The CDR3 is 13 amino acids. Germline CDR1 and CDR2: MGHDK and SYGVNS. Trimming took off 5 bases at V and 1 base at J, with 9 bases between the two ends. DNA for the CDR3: TGTGCCAGCAGTCATACAGTTTCCTACGAGCAGTACTTC. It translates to CASSHTVSYEQYF.

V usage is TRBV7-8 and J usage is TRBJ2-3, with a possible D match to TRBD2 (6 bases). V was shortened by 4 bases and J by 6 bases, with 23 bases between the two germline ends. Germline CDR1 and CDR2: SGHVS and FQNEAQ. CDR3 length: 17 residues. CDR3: CASSSTYRRDGKDTQYF. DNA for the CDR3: TGTGCCAGCAGCTCGACCTACCGGCGGGATGGGAAGGATACGCAGTATTTT.

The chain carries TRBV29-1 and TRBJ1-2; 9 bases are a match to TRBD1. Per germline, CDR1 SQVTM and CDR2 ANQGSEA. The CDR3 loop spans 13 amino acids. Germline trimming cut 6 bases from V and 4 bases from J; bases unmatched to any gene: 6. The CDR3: CSVPTGGGYGYTF. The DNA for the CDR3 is TGCAGCGTCCCGACAGGGGGTGGCTATGGCTACACCTTC.

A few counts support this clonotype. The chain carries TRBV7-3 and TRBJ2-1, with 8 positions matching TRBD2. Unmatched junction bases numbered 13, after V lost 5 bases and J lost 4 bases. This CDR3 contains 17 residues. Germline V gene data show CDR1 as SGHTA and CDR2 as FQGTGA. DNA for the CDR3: TGTGCCAGCAGCCCCCGACCTCTAGCGGGCCCTTACAATGAGCAGTTCTTC. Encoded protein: CASSPRPLAGPYNEQFF.

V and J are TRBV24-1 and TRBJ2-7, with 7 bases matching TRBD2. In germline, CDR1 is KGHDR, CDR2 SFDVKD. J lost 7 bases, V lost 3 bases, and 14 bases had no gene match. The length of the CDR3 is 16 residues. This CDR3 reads CATSDRHSGLPNEQYF. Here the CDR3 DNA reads TGTGCCACCAGTGATCGCCATAGCGGGTTGCCCAATGAGCAGTACTTC.

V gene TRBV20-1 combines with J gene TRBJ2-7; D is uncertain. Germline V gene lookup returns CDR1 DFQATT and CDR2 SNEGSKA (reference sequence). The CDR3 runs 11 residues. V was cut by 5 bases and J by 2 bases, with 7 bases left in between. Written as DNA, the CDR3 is TGCAGTGCTTCGGACGCCTACGAGCAGTACTTC. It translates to CSASDAYEQYF.

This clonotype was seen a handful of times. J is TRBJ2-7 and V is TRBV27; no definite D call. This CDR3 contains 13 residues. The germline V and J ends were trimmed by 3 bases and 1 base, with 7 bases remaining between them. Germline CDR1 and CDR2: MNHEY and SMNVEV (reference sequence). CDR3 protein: CASSFASSYEQYF. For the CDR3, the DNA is TGTGCCAGCAGTTTCGCTTCTTCCTACGAGCAGTACTTC.

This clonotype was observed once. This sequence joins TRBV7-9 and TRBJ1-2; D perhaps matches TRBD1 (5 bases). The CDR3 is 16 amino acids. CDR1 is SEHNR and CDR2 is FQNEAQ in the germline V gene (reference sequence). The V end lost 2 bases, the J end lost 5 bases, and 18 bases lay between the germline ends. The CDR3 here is CASSLSSGAGPYGYTF. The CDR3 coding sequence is TGTGCCAGCAGCTTAAGTTCTGGGGCAGGGCCTTATGGCTACACCTTC.

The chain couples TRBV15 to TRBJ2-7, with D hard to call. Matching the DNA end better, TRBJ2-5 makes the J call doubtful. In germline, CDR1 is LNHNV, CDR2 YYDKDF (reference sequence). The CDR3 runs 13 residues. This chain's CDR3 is CATQWAIQETQYF. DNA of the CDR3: TGTGCCACCCAGTGGGCGATCCAAGAGACCCAGTACTTC.

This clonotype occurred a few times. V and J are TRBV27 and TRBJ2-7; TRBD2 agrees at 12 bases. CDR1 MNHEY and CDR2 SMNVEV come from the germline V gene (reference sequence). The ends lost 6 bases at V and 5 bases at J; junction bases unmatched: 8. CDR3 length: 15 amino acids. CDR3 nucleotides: TGTGCCAGCAGCGGCCCGGGACTAGCGGGTGACGAGCAGTACTTC. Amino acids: CASSGPGLAGDEQYF.

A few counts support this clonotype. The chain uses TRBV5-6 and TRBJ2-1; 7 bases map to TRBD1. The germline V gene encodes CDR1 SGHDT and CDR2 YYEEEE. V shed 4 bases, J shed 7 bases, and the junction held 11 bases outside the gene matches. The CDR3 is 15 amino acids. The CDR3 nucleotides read TGTGCCAGCAGCCAAACCACGCAGGGGGATAATGAGCAGTTCTTC. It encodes CASSQTTQGDNEQFF.

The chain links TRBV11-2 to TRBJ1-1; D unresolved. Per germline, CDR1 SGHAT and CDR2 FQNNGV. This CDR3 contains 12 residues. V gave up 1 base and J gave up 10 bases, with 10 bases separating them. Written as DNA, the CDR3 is TGTGCCAGCAGCTTAGGGCCGGCCGCAGCTTTCTTT. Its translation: CASSLGPAAAFF. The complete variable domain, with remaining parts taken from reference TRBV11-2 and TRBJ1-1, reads EAGVAQSPRYKIIEKRQSVAFWCNPISGHATLYWYQQILGQGPKLLIQFQNNGVVDDSQLPKDRFSAERLKGVDSTLKIQPAKLEDSAVYLCASSLGPAAAFFGQGTRLTVV.

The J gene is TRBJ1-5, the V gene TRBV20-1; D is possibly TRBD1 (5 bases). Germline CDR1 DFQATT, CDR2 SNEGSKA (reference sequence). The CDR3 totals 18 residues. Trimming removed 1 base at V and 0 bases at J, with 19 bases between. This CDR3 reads CSARVVREGGSSNQPQHF. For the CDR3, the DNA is TGCAGTGCTAGAGTTGTCAGGGAAGGAGGGAGTAGCAATCAGCCCCAGCATTTT.

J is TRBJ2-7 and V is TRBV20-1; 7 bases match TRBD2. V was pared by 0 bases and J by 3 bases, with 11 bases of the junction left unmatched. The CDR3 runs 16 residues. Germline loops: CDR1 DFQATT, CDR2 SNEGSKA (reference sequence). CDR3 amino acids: CSARDPLLGGSYEQYF. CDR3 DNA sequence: TGCAGTGCTAGAGATCCGCTATTGGGCGGGAGCTACGAGCAGTACTTC.

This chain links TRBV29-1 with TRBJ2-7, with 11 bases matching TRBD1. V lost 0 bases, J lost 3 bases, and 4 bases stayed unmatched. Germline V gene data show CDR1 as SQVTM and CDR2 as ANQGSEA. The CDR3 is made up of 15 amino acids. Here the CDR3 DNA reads TGCAGCGTTGAAGATCCGGGACAGGGGGACTACGAGCAGTACTTC. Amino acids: CSVEDPGQGDYEQYF.

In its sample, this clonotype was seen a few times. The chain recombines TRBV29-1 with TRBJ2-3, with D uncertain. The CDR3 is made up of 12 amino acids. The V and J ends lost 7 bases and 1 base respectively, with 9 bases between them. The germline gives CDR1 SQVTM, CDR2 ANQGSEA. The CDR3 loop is CSAETGTDTQYF. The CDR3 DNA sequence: TGCAGCGCAGAGACGGGCACAGATACGCAGTATTTT.

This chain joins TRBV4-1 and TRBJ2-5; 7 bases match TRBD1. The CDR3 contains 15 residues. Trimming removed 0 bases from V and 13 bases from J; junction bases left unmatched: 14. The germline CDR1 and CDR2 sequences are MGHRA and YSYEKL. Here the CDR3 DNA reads TGCGCCAGCAGCCAAGATGGGACAGAACGATACGAGCGGTACTTC. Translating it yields CASSQDGTERYERYF.

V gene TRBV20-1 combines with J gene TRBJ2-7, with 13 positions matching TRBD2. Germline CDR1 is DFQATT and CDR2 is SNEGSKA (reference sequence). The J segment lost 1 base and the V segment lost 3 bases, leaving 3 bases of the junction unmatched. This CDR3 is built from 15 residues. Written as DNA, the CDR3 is TGCAGTGCTAGTACTAGCGGGAGGGGGTCCTACGAGCAGTACTTC. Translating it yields CSASTSGRGSYEQYF.